The next 9 T cell receptor beta chains were all read from a single sample in a study of blood T cell repertoires in COVID-19. Method: immunoSEQ multiplex PCR; TCRdb's copy keeps in-frame clones and lacks some. The sample includes 200,000 to 250,000 clones, around 87% of them seen just once. Sequences were obtained from PBMCs or T cells enriched from blood (not recorded which). Source of these receptors: a young man who had been exposed to COVID-19.

The count of this clone is one. The chain combines TRBV30 with TRBJ1-6; no clear D gene. The CDR3 extends over 15 amino acids. V dropped 2 bases and J dropped 5 bases, with 13 bases sitting between them. Per the germline V gene, CDR1 is GTSNPN and CDR2 is SVGIG (reference sequence). The CDR3 DNA sequence: TGTGCCTGGAGTTCCGGGCTGGAGGATAATTCACCCCTCCACTTT. Translated, it gives CAWSSGLEDNSPLHF.

The rearrangement uses TRBV27 and TRBJ1-2, with 9 bases that match TRBD1. The CDR3 consists of 13 residues. Trimming removed 10 bases from V and 4 bases from J; junction bases left unmatched: 7. Per the germline V gene, CDR1 is MNHEY and CDR2 is SMNVEV (reference sequence). CDR3 region: CATRDRESYGYTF. Written as DNA, the CDR3 is TGTGCCACCAGGGACAGGGAAAGCTATGGCTACACCTTC.

The chain combines TRBV9 with TRBJ2-1; 12 nucleotides match TRBD1. The germline V gene encodes CDR1 SGDLS and CDR2 YYNGEE. V was clipped by 4 bases and J by 9 bases; unmatched bases: 14. This CDR3 has 17 residues. The CDR3, as DNA: TGTGCCAGCAGCCCCGGGACAGGGGGCGCGCAGGCCGTTGAGCAGTTCTTC. Its translation is CASSPGTGGAQAVEQFF.

The J gene is TRBJ1-3, the V gene TRBV5-1; a possible D gene is TRBD1 (5 bases). The CDR3 has 14 amino acids. V was pared by 5 bases and J by 2 bases, with 11 bases between. Germline assignment: CDR1 SGHRS and CDR2 YFSETQ. The CDR3 DNA reads as TGCGCCAGCAGTCTGGACACCGCTGGAAACACCATATATTTT. Protein: CASSLDTAGNTIYF.

This chain links TRBV6-5 with TRBJ1-2; D gene uncertain. CDR1 and CDR2 (germline): MNHEY, SVGAGI. The CDR3 has 14 residues. V gave up 3 bases and J gave up 2 bases, with 10 bases separating them. CDR3: CASSYGVSNYGYTF. The CDR3 DNA sequence: TGTGCCAGCAGTTATGGAGTGAGCAACTATGGCTACACCTTC.

V is TRBV7-2 and J is TRBJ1-3; unclear D gene. Per the germline V gene, CDR1 is SGHTA and CDR2 is FQGNSA. This CDR3 is 14 amino acids long. V was trimmed by 1 base and J by 1 base, leaving 5 bases between them. The CDR3 region has the DNA TGTGCCAGCAGCTTAGGGAGTTCTGGAAACACCATATATTTT. As protein: CASSLGSSGNTIYF.

The chain employs TRBV29-1 and TRBJ1-5; 9 bases agree with TRBD1. CDR3 length: 12 amino acids. Germline V gives CDR1 SQVTM, CDR2 ANQGSEA. With 4 bases clipped from V and 6 bases from J, the junction kept 1 base outside the gene matches. The CDR3 protein is CSVGTGAQPQHF. The CDR3 nucleotides read TGCAGCGTTGGGACAGGGGCTCAGCCCCAGCATTTT.

The chain links TRBV14 to TRBJ2-3, with TRBD1 identical over 8 bases. V dropped 4 bases and J dropped 7; count of bases not matched to a gene: 22. This CDR3 is 19 amino acids long. The germline gives CDR1 SGHDN, CDR2 FVKESK. CDR3 nucleotides: TGTGCCAGCAGCCTACGGACAGGGACAATTAAGATTCAATTCCATACGCAGTATTTT. Translated: CASSLRTGTIKIQFHTQYF.

J is TRBJ1-1 and V is TRBV11-2; D remains unclear. CDR3 length: 14 amino acids. V shed 1 base and J shed 1 base, with 7 bases lying between them. Looked up from germline, CDR1 is SGHAT and CDR2 is FQNNGV. CDR3 sequence (DNA): TGTGCCAGCAGCTTAGGGGCGGGGAACACTGAAGCTTTCTTT. This sequence encodes CASSLGAGNTEAFF.